This T cell receptor (beta chain) originates from a study of T cells expressing NK-cell markers. With the 5' RACE reads reprocessed, TCRdb shows one record per CDR3 protein and no DNA. In total, the table holds 300,000 to 500,000 distinct CDR3 sequences. The CDR3 runs to 18 residues. Germline CDR1 and CDR2: SGHVS and FNYEAQ. The TCR sequence derives from a woman between 45 and 60 years old in good health. The sample was blood T cells: a sorted CD56 or NKG2C T cell subset, CD4+ or CD8+ T cells, or bulk PBMC T cells (not recorded which). The chain couples TRBV7-6 to TRBJ2-2; TCRdb designates TRBD2, a call that cannot be tested without DNA. The CDR3 spells CASSRRLAGEGNTGELFF. Using reference TRBV7-6 and TRBJ2-2 for the parts outside the CDR3, the full variable domain is GAGVSQSPRYKVTKRGQDVALRCDPISGHVSLYWYRQALGQGPEFLTYFNYEAQQDKSGLPNDRFSAERPEGSISTLTIQRTEQRDSAMYRCASSRRLAGEGNTGELFFGEGSRLTVL.